The present T cell receptor beta chain was sequenced within a study of T-cell memory formation after mild COVID-19. Overall study context: Clusters of TCRs were largely donor specific. The study, taken as a whole, reports: Clones that contracted clustered mainly in CM and EM if CD4+ and in EMRA if CD8+. Clones shrinking between day 15 and 85 showed a balanced CD4/CD8 split, and those that grew later tilted toward CD4+.

Turning to this clonotype: Its antigen is unidentified.

TCRdb passed the 5' RACE reads through MiXCR, listing each CDR3 protein once. The table has around 390,000 distinct CDR3 sequences, about 16% seen once. Germline CDR1 and CDR2: MNHEY and SVGAGI. The CDR3 length is 13 residues. V lost 5 bases to trimming and J lost 3 bases, with 8 bases between them. The sequenced sample was PBMCs or a T cell subset sorted from them (not recorded which). This TCR was recovered from a man between 18 and 35 years old who had mild COVID-19 (a few samples of this study predate the infection). Cell type and time point are not known. V and J are TRBV6-5 and TRBJ1-5, with D hard to call. CDR3 nucleotides: TGTGCCAGCAGTGCCAGTTTCAATCAGCCCCAGCATTTT. This encodes CASSASFNQPQHF.